The entry below gives a single T cell receptor beta chain sequence along with its context. This record belongs to a study of blood T cell repertoires in COVID-19. As processed by the authors: It was from reference gene primer amplification that nucleated cell counts were estimated. Repertoires were generated with immunoSEQ multiplex PCR, while TCRdb's copy carries only in-frame clones and drops some. That table gives V, J and clone size, and the DNA gave D and trimming. In the table there are about 280,000 clones, 83% of which are singletons. The V segment lost 6 bases and the J segment 3 bases; nucleotides outside the gene matches: 5. CDR1 MNHEY and CDR2 SVGAGI come from the germline V gene. This CDR3 spans 14 amino acids.

The clonotype originates from a woman aged 50 to 65 who had recovered from COVID-19. This chain connects TRBV6-5 to TRBJ1-5; TRBD1 matches 7 bases. Sequencing was carried out using peripheral blood. CDR3 DNA: TGTGCCAGCAGCCATGGACAGGTCAATCAGCCCCAGCATTTT. Translation gives CASSHGQVNQPQHF.